This TCR beta chain is drawn from a study of blood T cell repertoires in COVID-19. Across the study: Acute-phase and convalescent COVID-19 samples originated in the United States, Italy and Spain.

Looked up from germline, CDR1 is KGHSH and CDR2 is LQKENI. The CDR3 is 14 residues long. V shed 2 bases and J shed 1 base, with 8 bases lying between them. Turning to this clone: Other DNA variants within this sample encode the same CDR3.

Original handling: Estimation of nucleated cell counts relied on the amplification of reference gene primers. Using immunoSEQ multiplex PCR, the repertoire was profiled, and TCRdb retains in-frame clones only, with some absent. V, J and clone size reflect that table, while D and trimming were determined from the DNA. In the table there are 75,000 to 90,000 clones, about 78% of which are singletons. Sequenced input: peripheral blood. This chain connects TRBV18 to TRBJ1-1, with D unclear. The receptor was isolated from a man in his 60s with COVID-19, enrolled during active disease. This CDR3 reads CASSPGRQNTEAFF. The CDR3 nucleotides are TGTGCCAGCTCACCAGGGCGCCAGAACACTGAAGCTTTCTTT.